Following are 28 T cell receptor beta chains from one sample sequenced in a study of human CD8 memory T cell subsets. UMI-labeled 5' RACE was the method by which TCR beta libraries were made. From the 5' RACE reads, TCRdb lists one entry per CDR3 protein and no DNA. The sample table sets out approximately 6,200 distinct CDR3 sequences. Classification as TPEX applied to CCR7+ PD-1+ TIGIT+ early memory CD8+ T cells bearing exhausted-like traits. The sample taken for sequencing was CD8+ T cells from PBMCs. These receptors were taken from a human donor in good health.

Frequency places this clonotype as medium-sized (0.01 to 0.1%). The V gene is TRBV7-9, the J gene TRBJ1-1. The CDR3 is 12 amino acids. Germline V gene data show CDR1 as SEHNR and CDR2 as FQNEAQ (reference sequence). The CDR3 is CASSLLVTEAFF.

The rearrangement joins TRBV20-1 to TRBJ2-7; TCRdb's assignment of TRBD1 cannot be checked, as there is no DNA. CDR3 length equals 18 residues. Germline V gene sequence: CDR1 DFQATT, CDR2 SNEGSKA (reference sequence). This CDR3 reads CSAEEGGASNPLNYEQYF.

This clonotype counts as large by frequency. The CDR3 sequence is CSARAGAGNTIYF. This rearrangement joins TRBV20-1 to TRBJ1-3; TCRdb's assignment of TRBD1 cannot be checked, as there is no DNA. Germline V lookup: CDR1 DFQATT, CDR2 SNEGSKA (reference sequence). This CDR3 contains 13 residues.

The genes are TRBV30 and TRBJ2-1; TCRdb gives TRBD2 as the D gene, but with no DNA this cannot be confirmed. In germline, CDR1 is GTSNPN, CDR2 SVGIG (reference sequence). This CDR3 is built from 18 residues. CDR3 residues: CAWSLGTSGRESYNEQFF.

The CDR3 is CASSLGDYPDGELFF. The chain combines TRBV11-2 with TRBJ2-2; TCRdb gives TRBD2 as the D gene, but with no DNA this cannot be confirmed. The CDR3 has 15 amino acids. Looked up from germline, CDR1 is SGHAT and CDR2 is FQNNGV.

The CDR3 sequence is CASSLTSGATDTQYF. The V and J genes are TRBV5-1 and TRBJ2-3; TCRdb's D call of TRBD2 is untestable without DNA. The CDR3 contains 15 residues. Germline V lookup: CDR1 SGHRS, CDR2 YFSETQ.

This clonotype is medium-sized by frequency. The chain recombines TRBV10-3 with TRBJ2-4; there is no DNA to check the TCRdb D call of TRBD1. This CDR3 has 16 amino acids. Germline V gene lookup returns CDR1 ENHRY and CDR2 SYGVKD. The CDR3 is CAIRGIRGPSQDIQYF.

The chain links TRBV12-3 or TRBV12-4 to TRBJ2-2; TCRdb picks TRBD2, but there is no DNA to check that call. The CDR3 covers 14 residues. Here the CDR3 reads CASSWGSRVGELFF.

The chain joins TRBV19 to TRBJ1-1. The CDR3 is made up of 14 amino acids. From germline, CDR1 is LNHDA and CDR2 SQIVND (reference sequence). The CDR3 reads CATKVVSGNTEAFF.

The rearrangement links TRBV20-1 to TRBJ1-5; as DNA is missing, the TRBD1 call by TCRdb cannot be tested. The CDR3 has 14 amino acids. Germline CDR1 DFQATT, CDR2 SNEGSKA (reference sequence). The CDR3 region is CSAAITGRNQPQHF.

The rearrangement links TRBV7-4 to TRBJ1-5. CDR1 is SGHVT, CDR2 SQSDAQ, per germline. The CDR3 covers 13 residues. CDR3 region: CASSLRGNQPQHF.

The chain links TRBV29-1 to TRBJ1-1; the D call from TCRdb, TRBD1, cannot be confirmed without DNA. Germline assignment: CDR1 SQVTM and CDR2 ANQGSEA. The CDR3 is 13 residues long. CDR3 residues: CSVPTGLNTEAFF.

The V call is TRBV6-6, the J call TRBJ2-7; TCRdb gives TRBD2 as the D gene, but with no DNA this cannot be confirmed. CDR3 length equals 13 residues. Germline V gene data show CDR1 as MNHNY and CDR2 as SVGAGI (reference sequence). The CDR3 protein is CASSSYGGGEQYF.

This clonotype ranks as medium-sized (0.01 to 0.1%) in terms of frequency. J is TRBJ2-7 and V is TRBV2; TCRdb's assignment of TRBD1 cannot be checked, as there is no DNA. CDR1 and CDR2 (germline): SNHLY, FYNNEI. The CDR3 length is 13 residues. CDR3 residues: CAITGVDSYEQYF.

Judged by frequency, this clonotype is medium-sized. This chain uses TRBV7-2 with TRBJ2-4; the D call of TRBD2 rests on TCRdb alone, since no DNA is present to check it. Germline CDR1 is SGHTA and CDR2 is FQGNSA. The CDR3 length is 17 residues. CDR3 protein: CASSPPGAGGAKNIQYF. Supplemented by reference TRBV7-2 and TRBJ2-4, the full variable domain reads GAGVSQSPSNKVTEKGKDVELRCDPISGHTALYWYRQSLGQGLEFLIYFQGNSAPDKSGLPSDRFSAERTGGSVSTLTIQRTQQEDSAVYLCASSPPGAGGAKNIQYFGAGTRLSVL.

This rearrangement joins TRBV20-1 to TRBJ1-5; TCRdb indicates TRBD1, and absent DNA this call remains unverified. There are 14 residues in the CDR3. The germline V gene encodes CDR1 DFQATT and CDR2 SNEGSKA (reference sequence). The CDR3 loop is CSASTTGRNQPQHF.

V usage is TRBV7-2 and J usage is TRBJ2-1; TCRdb lists TRBD1, though no DNA is available to test this call. This CDR3 is built from 15 residues. Germline loops: CDR1 SGHTA, CDR2 FQGNSA. The CDR3 sequence: CASSLAQTVGNEQFF.

By frequency, this clonotype is medium-sized. CDR3 residues: CASSPGGGGPEAFF. This chain joins TRBV5-1 and TRBJ1-1. Germline V CDR1 and CDR2: SGHRS, YFSETQ. This CDR3 has 14 amino acids.

J is TRBJ2-1 and V is TRBV11-2; TCRdb designates TRBD2, a call that cannot be tested without DNA. CDR3 size: 15 residues. The germline V gene encodes CDR1 SGHAT and CDR2 FQNNGV. CDR3 residues: CASSLFAAGRNEQFF.

The chain employs TRBV5-1 and TRBJ2-7; the TRBD2 assignment by TCRdb is unverifiable without DNA. CDR3 length: 16 amino acids. Germline lookup yields CDR1 SGHRS and CDR2 YFSETQ. CDR3 region: CASSKPPSGGGYEQYF.

The chain joins TRBV28 to TRBJ1-5; TCRdb selects TRBD1, and the lack of DNA leaves this call unchecked. The CDR3 loop spans 15 amino acids. The germline V gene has CDR1 MDHEN and CDR2 SYDVKM. CDR3 residues: CASSLLTGGGKPQHF.

This sequence joins TRBV12-3 or TRBV12-4 and TRBJ2-5; TCRdb's D call, TRBD2, is unchecked because there is no DNA. This CDR3 contains 15 residues. The CDR3 loop is CASSPLAGGQETQYF.

The chain couples TRBV4-3 to TRBJ2-1; TCRdb lists TRBD1, though no DNA is available to test this call. There are 13 residues in the CDR3. Germline-derived CDR1 and CDR2 are LGHNA and YSLEER. The CDR3 protein is CASSPGPFNEQFF.

The gene calls are TRBV11-2 and TRBJ1-1. Germline V CDR1 and CDR2: SGHAT, FQNNGV. This CDR3 has 15 residues. The CDR3 sequence: CASSHVAGKDTEAFF.

This clonotype ranks as medium-sized (0.01 to 0.1%) in terms of frequency. The rearrangement uses TRBV4-1 and TRBJ1-1; TCRdb picks TRBD1, but there is no DNA to check that call. The germline CDR1 and CDR2 sequences are MGHRA and YSYEKL. The CDR3 is 15 residues long. This CDR3 reads CASSQDGTGVSEAFF.

This sequence joins TRBV11-2 and TRBJ2-2; TCRdb's D gene call, TRBD2, goes unchecked for lack of DNA. CDR1 and CDR2 (germline): SGHAT, FQNNGV. CDR3 size: 18 residues. This CDR3 reads CASRLDGGPVSNTGELFF.

CDR3 region: CASSSSGGTDTQYF. The chain is built from TRBV7-9 and TRBJ2-3. The CDR3 has 14 residues. CDR1 and CDR2 from the germline V gene are SEHNR and FQNEAQ (reference sequence).

The chain uses TRBV5-1 and TRBJ2-7; TCRdb proposes TRBD2, but this gene call is untestable without DNA. The CDR3 totals 17 residues. Germline assignment: CDR1 SGHRS and CDR2 YFSETQ. The chain's CDR3 is CASSLGTSGFPTYEQYF.